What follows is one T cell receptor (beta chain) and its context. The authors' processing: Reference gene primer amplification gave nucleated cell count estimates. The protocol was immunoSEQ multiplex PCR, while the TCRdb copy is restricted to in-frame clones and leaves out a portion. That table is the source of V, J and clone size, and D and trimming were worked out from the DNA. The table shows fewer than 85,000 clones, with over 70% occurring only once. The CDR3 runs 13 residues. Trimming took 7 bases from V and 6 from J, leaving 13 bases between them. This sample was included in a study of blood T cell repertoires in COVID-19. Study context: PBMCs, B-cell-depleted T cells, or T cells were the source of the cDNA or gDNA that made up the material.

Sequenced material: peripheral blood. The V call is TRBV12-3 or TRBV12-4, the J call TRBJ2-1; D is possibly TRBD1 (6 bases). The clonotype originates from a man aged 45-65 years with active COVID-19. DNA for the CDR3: TGTGCCAGCACTCCAGGACAGTCCAATGAGCAGTTCTTC. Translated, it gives CASTPGQSNEQFF.